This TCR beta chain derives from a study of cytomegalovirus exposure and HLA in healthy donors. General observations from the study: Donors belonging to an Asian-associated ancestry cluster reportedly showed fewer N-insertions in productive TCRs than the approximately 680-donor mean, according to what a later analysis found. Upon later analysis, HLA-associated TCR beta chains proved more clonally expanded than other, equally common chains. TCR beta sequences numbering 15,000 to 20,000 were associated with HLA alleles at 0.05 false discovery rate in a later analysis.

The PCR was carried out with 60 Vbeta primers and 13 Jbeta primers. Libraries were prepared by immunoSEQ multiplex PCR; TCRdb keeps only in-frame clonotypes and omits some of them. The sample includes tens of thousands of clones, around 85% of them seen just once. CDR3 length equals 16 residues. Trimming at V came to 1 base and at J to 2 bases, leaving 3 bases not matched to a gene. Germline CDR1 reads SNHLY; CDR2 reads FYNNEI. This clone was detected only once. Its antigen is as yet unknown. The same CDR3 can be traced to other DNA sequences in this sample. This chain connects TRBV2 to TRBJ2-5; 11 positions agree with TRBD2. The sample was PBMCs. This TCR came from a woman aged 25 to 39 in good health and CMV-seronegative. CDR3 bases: TGTGCCAGCAGTGAAGGGCTAGCGGGGGGTCAAGAGACCCAGTACTTC. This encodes CASSEGLAGGQETQYF. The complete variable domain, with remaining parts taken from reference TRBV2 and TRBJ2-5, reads EPEVTQTPSHQVTQMGQEVILRCVPISNHLYFYWYRQILGQKVEFLVSFYNNEISEKSEIFDDQFSVERPDGSNFTLKIRSTKLEDSAMYFCASSEGLAGGQETQYFGPGTRLLVL.